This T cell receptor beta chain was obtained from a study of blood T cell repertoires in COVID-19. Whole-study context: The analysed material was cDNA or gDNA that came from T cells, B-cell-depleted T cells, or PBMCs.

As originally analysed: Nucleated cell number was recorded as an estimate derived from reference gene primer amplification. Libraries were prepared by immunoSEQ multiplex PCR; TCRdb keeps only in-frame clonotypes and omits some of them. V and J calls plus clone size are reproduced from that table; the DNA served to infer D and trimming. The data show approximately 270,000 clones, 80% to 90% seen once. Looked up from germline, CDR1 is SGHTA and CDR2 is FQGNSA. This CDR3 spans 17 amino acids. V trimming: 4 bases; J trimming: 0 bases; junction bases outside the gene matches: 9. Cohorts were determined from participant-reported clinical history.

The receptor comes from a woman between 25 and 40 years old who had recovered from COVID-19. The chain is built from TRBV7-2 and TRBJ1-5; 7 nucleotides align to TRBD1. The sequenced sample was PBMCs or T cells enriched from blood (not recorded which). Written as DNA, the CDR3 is TGTGCCAGCAGCTCGACAGGGTACGAGATTAGCAATCAGCCCCAGCATTTT. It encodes CASSSTGYEISNQPQHF.